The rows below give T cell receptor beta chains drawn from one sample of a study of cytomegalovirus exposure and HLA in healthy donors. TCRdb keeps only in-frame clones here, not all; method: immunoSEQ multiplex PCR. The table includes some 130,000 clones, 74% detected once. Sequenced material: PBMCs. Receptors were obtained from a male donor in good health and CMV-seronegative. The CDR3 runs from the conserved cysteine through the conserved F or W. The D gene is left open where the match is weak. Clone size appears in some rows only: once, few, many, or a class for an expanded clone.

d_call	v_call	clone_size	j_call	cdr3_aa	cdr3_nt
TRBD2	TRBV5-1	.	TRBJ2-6	CASSVGLAGSSGANVLTF	TGCGCCAGCAGCGTAGGACTAGCGGGGAGCTCTGGGGCCAACGTCCTGACTTTC
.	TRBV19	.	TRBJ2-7	CASSSRELGEQYF	TGTGCCAGTAGTTCCAGGGAACTGGGCGAGCAGTACTTC
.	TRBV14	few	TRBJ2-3	CASSQVNGDTQYF	TGTGCCAGCAGCCAAGTTAACGGAGATACGCAGTATTTT
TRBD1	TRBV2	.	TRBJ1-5	CAGSVLWDSINQPQHF	TGTGCCGGCAGTGTCCTGTGGGACAGCATTAATCAGCCCCAGCATTTT
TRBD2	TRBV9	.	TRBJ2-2	CASSVAPSGGTGELFF	TGTGCCAGCAGCGTAGCTCCTAGCGGGGGCACCGGGGAGCTGTTTTTT
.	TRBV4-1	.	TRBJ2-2	CASSQVPGVGTGELFF	TGCGCCAGCAGCCAAGTTCCGGGAGTCGGCACCGGGGAGCTGTTTTTT
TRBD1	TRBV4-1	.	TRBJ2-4	CASTPGTGVDIQYF	TGCGCCAGCACACCCGGGACAGGGGTGGACATTCAGTACTTC
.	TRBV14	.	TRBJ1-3	CASSPRGLTGNTIYF	TGTGCCAGCAGTCCTAGGGGACTTACTGGAAACACCATATATTTT
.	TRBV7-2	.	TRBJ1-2	CASSFSQGANYGYTF	TGTGCCAGCAGCTTTTCACAGGGAGCTAACTATGGCTACACCTTC
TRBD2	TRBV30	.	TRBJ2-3	CAWRERLAGGRDTQYF	TGTGCCTGGAGAGAACGACTAGCGGGAGGAAGGGATACGCAGTATTTT
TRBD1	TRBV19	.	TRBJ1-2	CASSRTGGYGYTF	TGTGCCAGTAGCAGAACAGGGGGCTACGGCTACACCTTC
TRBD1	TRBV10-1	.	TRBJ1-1	CASSESRGRTEAFF	TGCGCCAGCAGTGAGAGCAGGGGGCGGACTGAAGCTTTCTTT
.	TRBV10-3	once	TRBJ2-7	CAIGGTADSYEQYF	TGTGCCATCGGCGGGACAGCGGACTCCTACGAGCAGTACTTC
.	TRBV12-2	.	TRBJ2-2	CASRLRTGDARVTGELFF	TGTGCAAGTCGCCTAAGGACAGGGGACGCGCGGGTCACCGGGGAGCTGTTTTTT
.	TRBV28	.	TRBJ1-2	CASIGGGGRLNYGYTF	TGTGCCAGCATCGGCGGGGGAGGGCGATTGAACTATGGCTACACCTTC
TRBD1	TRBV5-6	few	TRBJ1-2	CASSRDRGRHGYTF	TGTGCCAGCAGCAGAGACAGGGGAAGGCATGGCTACACCTTC
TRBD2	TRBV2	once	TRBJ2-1	CASSERLTSGSRSSWGQFF	TGTGCCAGCAGTGAAAGGCTTACTAGCGGGAGTAGGAGTTCATGGGGGCAGTTCTTC
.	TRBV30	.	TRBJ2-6	CAFDNSGANVLTF	TGTGCCTTCGACAACTCTGGGGCCAACGTCCTGACTTTC
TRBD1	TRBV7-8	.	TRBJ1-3	CASSRWTGTDTIYF	TGTGCCAGCAGCCGTTGGACAGGGACAGACACCATATATTTT
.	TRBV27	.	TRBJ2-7	CASRRSSGGEQYF	TGTGCCAGCAGACGTTCGTCGGGTGGCGAGCAGTACTTC
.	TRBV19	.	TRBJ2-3	CASSKYGTDTQYF	TGTGCCAGTAGTAAATATGGCACAGATACGCAGTATTTT
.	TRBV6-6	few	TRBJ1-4	CASIQRVRGTNEKLFF	TGTGCCAGCATCCAGAGGGTCAGGGGAACCAATGAAAAACTGTTTTTT
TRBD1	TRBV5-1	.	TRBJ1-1	CASSRDRGTETFF	TGCGCCAGCAGCAGGGACAGGGGGACTGAAACTTTCTTT
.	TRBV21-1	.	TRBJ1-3	CASSKQGNLTGNTIYF	TGTGCCAGCAGCAAACAGGGGAACCTCACTGGAAACACCATATATTTT
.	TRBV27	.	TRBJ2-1	CATSLAAGLYNEQFF	TGTGCCACCTCATTAGCGGCGGGACTCTACAATGAGCAGTTCTTC
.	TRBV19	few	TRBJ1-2	CASKAGKEPNYGYTF	TGTGCCAGTAAGGCAGGGAAAGAGCCTAACTATGGCTACACCTTC
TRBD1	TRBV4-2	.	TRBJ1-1	CASSQGDRNTEAFF	TGTGCCAGCAGCCAGGGGGACAGGAACACTGAAGCTTTCTTT
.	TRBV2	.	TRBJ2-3	CAIPSGPDTQYF	TGTGCCATACCGAGCGGGCCAGATACGCAGTATTTT
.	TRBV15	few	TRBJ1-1	CATARTTDTEAFF	TGTGCCACCGCAAGGACAACGGACACTGAAGCTTTCTTT
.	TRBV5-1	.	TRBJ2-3	CASSFSGSPTDTQYF	TGCGCCAGCAGCTTTTCGGGAAGCCCCACAGATACGCAGTATTTT
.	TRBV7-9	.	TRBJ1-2	CSSSLAVGQIYGYTF	TGTTCCAGCAGCTTAGCGGTCGGACAGATATATGGCTACACCTTC
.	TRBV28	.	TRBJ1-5	CASSPWTENQPQHF	TGTGCCAGCAGTCCTTGGACAGAGAATCAGCCCCAGCATTTT
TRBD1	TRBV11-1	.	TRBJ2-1	CASSLGLIWTGDYNEQFF	TGTGCCAGCAGCTTAGGGCTTATCTGGACAGGGGACTACAATGAGCAGTTCTTC
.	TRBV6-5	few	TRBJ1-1	CASSYSWERNTEAFF	TGTGCCAGCAGTTACTCTTGGGAGCGGAACACTGAAGCTTTCTTT
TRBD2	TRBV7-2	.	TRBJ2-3	CASSLGPSGGTDTQYF	TGTGCCAGCAGCTTAGGTCCTAGCGGAGGCACAGATACGCAGTATTTT
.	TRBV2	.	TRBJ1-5	CASSEEGGQPQHF	TGTGCCAGCAGTGAAGAGGGAGGACAGCCCCAGCATTTT
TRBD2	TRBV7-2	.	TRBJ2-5	CASSSGTSAQETQYF	TGTGCCAGCAGCTCCGGGACTAGCGCCCAAGAGACCCAGTACTTC
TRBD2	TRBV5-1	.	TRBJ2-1	CASSLDGTRVNEQFF	TGCGCCAGCAGCTTGGACGGGACTAGGGTCAATGAGCAGTTCTTC
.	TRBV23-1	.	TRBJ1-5	CASSQSAGCCNQPQHF	TGCGCCAGCAGTCAATCGGCAGGGTGTTGCAATCAGCCCCAGCATTTT
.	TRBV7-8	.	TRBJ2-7	CASSLGLGAESSYEQYF	TGTGCCAGCAGCTTAGGCCTTGGAGCGGAGAGCTCCTACGAGCAGTACTTC
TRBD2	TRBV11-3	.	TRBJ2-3	CASSSGVRRGGTDTQYF	TGTGCCAGCAGCTCGGGGGTGAGGCGGGGGGGCACAGATACGCAGTATTTT
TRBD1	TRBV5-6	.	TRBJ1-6	CASQPRQGNNSPLHF	TGTGCCAGCCAACCCAGACAGGGAAATAATTCACCCCTCCACTTT
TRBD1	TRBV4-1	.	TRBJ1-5	CASSPDREVTDQPQHF	TGCGCCAGCAGCCCGGACAGGGAGGTAACAGACCAGCCCCAGCATTTT
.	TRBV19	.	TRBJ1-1	CASSITGRAAFF	TGTGCCAGTAGTATAACCGGCAGGGCAGCTTTCTTT
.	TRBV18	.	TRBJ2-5	CASSRTGPETQYF	TGTGCCAGCTCAAGAACAGGGCCAGAGACCCAGTACTTC
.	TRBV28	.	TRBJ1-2	CASSFGINYGYTF	TGTGCCAGCAGTTTCGGGATTAACTATGGCTACACCTTC
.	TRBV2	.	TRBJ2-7	CASSPGIPYEQYF	TGTGCCAGCAGTCCCGGGATCCCCTACGAGCAGTACTTC
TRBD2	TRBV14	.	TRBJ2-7	CASSQDRLAGVHEQYF	TGTGCCAGCAGCCAAGATCGTTTAGCGGGAGTCCACGAGCAGTACTTC
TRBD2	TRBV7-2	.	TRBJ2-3	CASSLGVIAGGGADTQYF	TGTGCCAGCAGCTTAGGAGTTATAGCGGGAGGAGGGGCAGATACGCAGTATTTT
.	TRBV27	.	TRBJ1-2	CASSLRGNYGYTF	TGTGCCAGCAGTCTCCGGGGGAACTATGGCTACACCTTC
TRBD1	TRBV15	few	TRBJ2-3	CATRGDRDSDTQYF	TGTGCCACCAGGGGGGACAGGGATTCAGATACGCAGTATTTT
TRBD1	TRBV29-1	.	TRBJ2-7	CSVLGQGPYEQYF	TGCAGCGTTCTGGGACAGGGTCCCTACGAGCAGTACTTC
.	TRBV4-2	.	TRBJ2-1	CASSRSTGGSYNEQFF	TGTGCCAGCAGCCGATCTACTGGAGGCTCCTACAATGAGCAGTTCTTC
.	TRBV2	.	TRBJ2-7	CASSEEVRTVSYEQYF	TGTGCCAGCAGCGAAGAGGTTCGGACAGTCTCCTACGAGCAGTACTTC
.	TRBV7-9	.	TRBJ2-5	CASSPSVETQYF	TGTGCCAGCAGCCCCTCCGTGGAGACCCAGTACTTC
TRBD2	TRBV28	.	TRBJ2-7	CASSFKGLAGEANEQYF	TGTGCTAGCAGTTTCAAAGGACTAGCGGGAGAGGCAAACGAGCAGTACTTC
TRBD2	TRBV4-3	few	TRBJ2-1	CASSQEVSSGYNEQFF	TGCGCCAGCAGCCAAGAGGTTTCTAGCGGTTACAATGAGCAGTTCTTC
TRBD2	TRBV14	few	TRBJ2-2	CASSPQGLRVAGELFF	TGTGCCAGCAGCCCGCAGGGACTACGAGTGGCCGGGGAGCTGTTTTTT
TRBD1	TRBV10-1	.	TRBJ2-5	CASLGQGAFLKQETQYF	TGCGCCAGCCTTGGACAGGGGGCCTTTCTTAAACAAGAGACCCAGTACTTC
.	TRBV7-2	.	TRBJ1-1	CALGGERAFF	TGTGCCCTTGGGGGGGAAAGGGCTTTCTTT